This T cell receptor beta chain originates from a study of cytotoxic CD8 clonotypes in ibrutinib-treated CLL. Study-level background: Among the samples, the mean was about 260,000 productive templates and approximately 94,000 productive rearrangements.

The table came from immunoSEQ multiplex PCR; TCRdb's copy has only in-frame clones and leaves some out. Of approximately 350,000 clones listed, around 66% were seen once; the top ten hold just under 6.5%. Study-wide results and caveats: With treatment, public clonotypes, which were uncommon, either contracted or remained stable. At baseline, clonality was higher than in age-matched healthy donors and correlated with CD8+ counts.

Turning to this clone: Its antigen is as yet unknown.

The germline gives CDR1 MGHRA, CDR2 YSYEKL. The CDR3 totals 17 residues. V lost 2 bases and J lost 0; bases outside the gene matches: 6. V usage is TRBV4-1 and J usage is TRBJ2-1; 8 positions agree with TRBD1. The sample in question was PBMCs, obtained after 36 months of ibrutinib treatment. This TCR derives from a human donor with chronic lymphocytic leukemia. The CDR3 nucleotides read TGCGCCAGCAGCCAAAAAGGGGACAGGAGCTCCTACAATGAGCAGTTCTTC. Its translation: CASSQKGDRSSYNEQFF.